A selection of T cell receptor beta chains follows, all from one sample in a study of blood T cell repertoires in COVID-19. TCRdb's copy holds only in-frame clones and misses some; the assay was immunoSEQ multiplex PCR. The profile covers about 200,000 clones, with around 90% appearing a single time and around 3.1% taken by the ten largest. Sequenced input: peripheral blood. Receptors were obtained from a man aged 60 to 75 with acute or convalescent COVID-19. The CDR3 runs from the conserved cysteine through the conserved F or W. A D gene is named only where the DNA matches it firmly. The size field is filled for only some rows; it gives once, few, many or a size class.

V gene,J gene,D gene,clone size,CDR3 DNA,CDR3 protein
TRBV28,TRBJ2-6,TRBD1,NA,TGTGCCAGCAGGCCGGGAAGAAACCAGGACAGGGTACTAACTGGGGCCAACGTCCTGACTTTC,CASRPGRNQDRVLTGANVLTF
TRBV19,TRBJ2-2,TRBD1,NA,TGTGCCAGTACTCCGATGGGACAGGGGTCGAACACCGGGGAGCTGTTTTTT,CASTPMGQGSNTGELFF
TRBV5-5,TRBJ1-5,TRBD1,few,TGTGCCAGCAGCTCCGGACAGGTCGGGCCCCAGCATTTT,CASSSGQVGPQHF
TRBV10-3,TRBJ2-1,NA,NA,TGTGCCATCGGGACAACAACCTACAATGAGCAGTTCTTC,CAIGTTTYNEQFF
TRBV10-3,TRBJ1-6,TRBD1,NA,TGTGCCATCAGTGAGACCCCATCGACAGGGCCCCCCACGTTT,CAISETPSTGPPTF
TRBV7-2,TRBJ2-7,TRBD2,NA,TGTGCCAGCAGACAAACTAGCGTACCCTCCTACGAGCAGTACTTC,CASRQTSVPSYEQYF
TRBV6-5,TRBJ2-3,NA,NA,TGTGCCAGCAGTACCGGGACATCTCCAACAGATACGCAGTATTTT,CASSTGTSPTDTQYF
TRBV9,TRBJ2-7,TRBD1,NA,TGTGCCAGCAGCGTAGAGGGACAGGGCTACGAGCAGTACTTC,CASSVEGQGYEQYF
TRBV3-1/TRBV3-2,TRBJ1-2,TRBD1,once,TGTGCCAGCAGCCGCACGGGACAGGGGGATGGCTACACCTTC,CASSRTGQGDGYTF
TRBV6-5,TRBJ2-7,NA,NA,TGTGCCAGCAGTTTCCTACAGGGACACGAGCAGTACTTC,CASSFLQGHEQYF
TRBV7-9,TRBJ2-5,NA,NA,TGTGCCAGCAGCTCCCCAGGACTGGGGGAGACCCAGTACTTC,CASSSPGLGETQYF
TRBV6-2/TRBV6-3,TRBJ1-5,NA,few,TGTGCCAGCAGTTATCCAGGGATCTCTGGTCAGCCCCAGCATTTT,CASSYPGISGQPQHF
TRBV14,TRBJ2-7,TRBD1,NA,TGTGCCAGCAGCCTACGACAGGGACCCTACGAGCAGTACTTC,CASSLRQGPYEQYF
TRBV29-1,TRBJ1-1,NA,NA,TGCAGCGCTCCGGGTTCCGGGTGGACTGAAGCTTTCTTT,CSAPGSGWTEAFF
TRBV6-2/TRBV6-3,TRBJ1-3,NA,NA,TGTGCCAGCAGTTACTCGACACAGCCCTCTGGAAACACCATATATTTT,CASSYSTQPSGNTIYF
TRBV9,TRBJ1-1,NA,NA,TGTGCCAGCAGCGCCCAGACACAGGGTAAGACTGAAGCTTTCTTT,CASSAQTQGKTEAFF
TRBV28,TRBJ1-1,TRBD1,NA,TGTGCCAGCGGCCTACAGGGGGCGATCACTGAAGCTTTCTTT,CASGLQGAITEAFF
TRBV6-5,TRBJ2-2,NA,NA,TGTGCCAGCAGCCCCGACACCTGGAACACCGGGGAGCTGTTTTTT,CASSPDTWNTGELFF
TRBV9,TRBJ2-2,TRBD1,NA,TGTGCCAGCAGCCCCCGGACAGGCGCTGCGGACACCGGGGAACTGTTTTTT,CASSPRTGAADTGELFF
TRBV19,TRBJ2-6,NA,NA,TGTGCCAGTAGCGTCGGTTTAGGGGCTGGGGCCAACGTCCTGACTTTC,CASSVGLGAGANVLTF
TRBV3-1/TRBV3-2,TRBJ1-4,TRBD1,NA,TGTGCCAGCAGCCAAGGGGATAGACCGGGACAGGAGGATTTAGGGGAGAAACTGTTTTTT,CASSQGDRPGQEDLGEKLFF
TRBV28,TRBJ1-2,TRBD1,NA,TGTGCCAGCAGGGGGACAGGGAGGAACTATGGCTACACCTTC,CASRGTGRNYGYTF
TRBV7-2,TRBJ2-5,TRBD2,NA,TGTGCCAGCAATAAAGCGGGGGGCGTAGAGACCCAGTACTTC,CASNKAGGVETQYF
TRBV21-1,TRBJ2-1,NA,NA,TGTGCCAGCAGCAGTAGGGGGACTAGAGTATACAATGAGCAGTTCTTC,CASSSRGTRVYNEQFF
TRBV6-2/TRBV6-3,TRBJ2-3,NA,NA,TGTGCCAGCAGTTACGGGGCGGGACGAGGATCTAGCACAGATACGCAGTATTTT,CASSYGAGRGSSTDTQYF
TRBV19,TRBJ2-3,TRBD2,once,TGTGCCAGTAGTATAGCGGGGGGAACAGATACGCAGTATTTT,CASSIAGGTDTQYF
TRBV9,TRBJ2-7,NA,NA,TGTGCCAGCAGCGTCCCCGGGGGGCGGACCTACGAGCAGTACTTC,CASSVPGGRTYEQYF
TRBV5-6,TRBJ2-5,NA,NA,TGTGCCAGCAGCTTGCAGGGGTATGAGGAGACCCAGTACTTC,CASSLQGYEETQYF
TRBV11-3,TRBJ2-2,TRBD1,NA,TGTGCCAGCAGCTTAGGTCTCCAGGGGGCAACCGGGGAGCTGTTTTTT,CASSLGLQGATGELFF